Detailed here is one T cell receptor beta chain. This sample is part of a study of OX40 agonist ivuxolimab in advanced cancers. Trimming pared 4 bases from V and 5 bases from J, leaving 15 bases between. The V gene's germline CDR1 is SGHRS and CDR2 YFSETQ. CDR3 length equals 14 residues. Profiling relied on immunoSEQ multiplex PCR, and the TCRdb table lists in-frame clones only, not all of them. The data show about 150,000 clones, 85% to 95% seen once. This sequence joins TRBV5-1 and TRBJ2-5; D is unresolved. The sample consisted of CD4+ or CD8+ T cells sorted from blood, taken in a trial of the OX40 agonist ivuxolimab. The receptor was derived from an adult with an advanced solid tumor such as melanoma, head and neck, liver or kidney cancer. CDR3 DNA: TGCGCCAGCAGCCCTCGGGCGGCACAGGAGACCCAGTACTTC. It translates to CASSPRAAQETQYF. The entire variable domain, with the rest obtained from reference TRBV5-1 and TRBJ2-5, is as follows: KAGVTQTPRYLIKTRGQQVTLSCSPISGHRSVSWYQQTPGQGLQFLFEYFSETQRNKGNFPGRFSGRQFSNSRSEMNVSTLELGDSALYLCASSPRAAQETQYFGPGTRLLVL.